This T cell receptor beta chain was identified in a study of T cell repertoires in cytomegalovirus infection. Across the study: Based on public TCR beta signatures, there were indications of CMV infection and of a matching HLA type.

On this clonotype: Antigen specificity is unknown.

TCRdb re-derived calls from the reads in MiXCR, one entry per CDR3 protein. The repertoire holds about 700,000 distinct CDR3 sequences, with around 35% as singletons. Trimming left V 0 bases short and J 4 bases short, with 7 bases between. Looked up from germline, CDR1 is ENHRY and CDR2 is SYGVKD. The CDR3 length is 14 residues. The sample here was cultured PBMCs, taken from culture after CMV antigen stimulation. The rearrangement links TRBV10-3 to TRBJ2-1; a weak D match, TRBD2 (5 bases). This receptor was taken from a human donor in good health (CMV status not recorded). Some clones in this sample may be carry-over from other donors' samples. The CDR3 nucleotides are TGTGCCATCAGTGAGTCTCCGGGATACAATGAGCAGTTCTTC. Amino acids: CAISESPGYNEQFF.